The sequence of this T cell receptor beta chain was determined in a study of cytomegalovirus exposure and HLA in healthy donors. General observations from the study: In a later analysis, a genetic analysis reported fewer productive-TCR N-insertions in an Asian-associated ancestry cluster than the cohort average. Being productive about 90% or about 30% of the time was typical of most TCR beta V segments in an earlier analysis.

Turning to this clone: No antigen is known for it.

This PCR relied on a set of 60 Vbeta primers and 13 Jbeta primers. Sequencing used immunoSEQ multiplex PCR; TCRdb keeps in-frame clones, though not all of them. In the table there are about 210,000 clones, around 80% of which are singletons. The sequence derives from a man between 40 and 49 years old in good health and CMV-seropositive. The sample was PBMCs.

CDR3 residues: CASSLYGGQGERGAYEQYF. The CDR3 bases are TGTGCCAGCAGCTTATATGGAGGACAGGGGGAACGAGGGGCCTACGAGCAGTACTTC. V is TRBV7-3 and J is TRBJ2-7, with TRBD1 matching over 10 bases. After removal of 2 bases from V and 2 bases from J, the junction contained 15 bases not matched to a gene. This CDR3 has 19 amino acids. Germline values: CDR1 SGHTA, CDR2 FQGTGA. The variable domain in full, completed from reference TRBV7-3 and TRBJ2-7, reads GAGVSQTPSNKVTEKGKYVELRCDPISGHTALYWYRQSLGQGPEFLIYFQGTGAADDSGLPNDRFFAVRPEGSVSTLKIQRTERGDSAVYLCASSLYGGQGERGAYEQYFGPGTRLTVT.